These 7 T cell receptor beta chains came from one sample sequenced in a study of identical twins. TCRdb passed the 5' RACE reads through MiXCR, listing each CDR3 protein once. This table holds about 730,000 distinct CDR3 sequences, 20% to 25% found once. These data are also associated with another study on T cells expressing NK-cell markers.

Sequences were obtained from PBMCs. The receptor source for this set is a woman aged 18 to 35 in good health.

The chain uses TRBV3-1 and TRBJ2-3, with 13 nucleotides matching TRBD2. Germline CDR1 LGHDT, CDR2 YNNKEL (reference sequence). Unmatched junction bases numbered 5, after V lost 0 bases and J lost 2 bases. CDR3 size: 18 residues. CDR3 nucleotides: TGTGCCAGCAGCCAAGATCCGGGACTAGCGGGGTCCACAGATACGCAGTATTTT. As protein: CASSQDPGLAGSTDTQYF.

There are a few counts of this clonotype. The chain links TRBV9 to TRBJ1-6; D possibly corresponds to TRBD1 (6 bases). V was cut by 2 bases and J by 0 bases, with 12 bases left in between. The CDR3 length is 17 residues. CDR1 and CDR2 (germline): SGDLS, YYNGEE. The CDR3 sequence is CASSVNRASSYNSPLHF. The CDR3 nucleotides read TGTGCCAGCAGCGTTAACAGGGCGAGCTCCTATAATTCACCCCTCCACTTT.

The V call is TRBV5-6, the J call TRBJ2-1; 13 bases fit TRBD2. CDR1 and CDR2 (germline): SGHDT, YYEEEE. J gave up 7 bases and V 4 bases, and 8 bases lay outside the gene matches. CDR3 length: 16 amino acids. The CDR3 protein is CASSLRLAGGNNEQFF. CDR3 in DNA: TGTGCCAGCAGCCTCAGACTAGCGGGGGGTAATAATGAGCAGTTCTTC.

V gene TRBV7-3 combines with J gene TRBJ2-3; 8 bases fit TRBD2. Looked up from germline, CDR1 is SGHTA and CDR2 is FQGTGA. CDR3 size: 16 residues. The junction had 13 bases not matched to a gene; V was cut back by 5 bases and J by 6 bases. The CDR3, as DNA: TGTGCCAGCAGCCTAAACCCCGCGGGGGGCGTCGATACGCAGTATTTT. It encodes CASSLNPAGGVDTQYF.

This sequence joins TRBV6-5 and TRBJ1-4, with TRBD1 identical over 8 bases. CDR3 size: 12 residues. V lost 4 bases and J lost 8; bases outside the gene matches: 0. CDR1 and CDR2 (germline): MNHEY, SVGAGI. The CDR3 coding sequence is TGTGCCAGCAGTTGGGACAGGGAAAAACTGTTTTTT. It is translated as CASSWDREKLFF.

This clonotype appeared a few times. The gene calls are TRBV9 and TRBJ2-1; D may match TRBD1 or TRBD2 (5 bases each). The CDR3 is 15 amino acids. V was clipped by 0 bases and J by 9 bases, with 16 bases between them. Germline-derived CDR1 and CDR2 are SGDLS and YYNGEE. CDR3 DNA sequence: TGTGCCAGCAGCGTAGCCGGGACCCAATACGGTGAGCAGTTCTTC. Residues: CASSVAGTQYGEQFF.

The rearrangement links TRBV9 to TRBJ2-7, with D perhaps assigned TRBD1 or TRBD2 (6 bases each). This CDR3 is 15 amino acids long. Trimming shortened V by 0 bases and J by 7 bases, and 17 bases separated the two germline ends. Germline lookup yields CDR1 SGDLS and CDR2 YYNGEE. This CDR3 is CASSVEGQGTREQYF. The CDR3 DNA is TGTGCCAGCAGCGTAGAGGGACAAGGGACTCGGGAGCAGTACTTC.